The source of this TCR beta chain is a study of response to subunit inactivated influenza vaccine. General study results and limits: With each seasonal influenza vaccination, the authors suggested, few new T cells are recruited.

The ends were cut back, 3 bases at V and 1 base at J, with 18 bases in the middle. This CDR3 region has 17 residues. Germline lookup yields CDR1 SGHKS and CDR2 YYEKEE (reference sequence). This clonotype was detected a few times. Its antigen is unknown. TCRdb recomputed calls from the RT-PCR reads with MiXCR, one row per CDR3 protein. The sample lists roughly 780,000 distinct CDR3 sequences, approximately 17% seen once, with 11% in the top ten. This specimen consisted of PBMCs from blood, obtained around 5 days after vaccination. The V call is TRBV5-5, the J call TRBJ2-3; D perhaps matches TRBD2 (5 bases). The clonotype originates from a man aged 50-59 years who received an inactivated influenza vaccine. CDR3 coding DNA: TGTGCCAGCAGCTCCAATTTCGGGCTAGCCGGCACAGATACGCAGTATTTT. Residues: CASSSNFGLAGTDTQYF.